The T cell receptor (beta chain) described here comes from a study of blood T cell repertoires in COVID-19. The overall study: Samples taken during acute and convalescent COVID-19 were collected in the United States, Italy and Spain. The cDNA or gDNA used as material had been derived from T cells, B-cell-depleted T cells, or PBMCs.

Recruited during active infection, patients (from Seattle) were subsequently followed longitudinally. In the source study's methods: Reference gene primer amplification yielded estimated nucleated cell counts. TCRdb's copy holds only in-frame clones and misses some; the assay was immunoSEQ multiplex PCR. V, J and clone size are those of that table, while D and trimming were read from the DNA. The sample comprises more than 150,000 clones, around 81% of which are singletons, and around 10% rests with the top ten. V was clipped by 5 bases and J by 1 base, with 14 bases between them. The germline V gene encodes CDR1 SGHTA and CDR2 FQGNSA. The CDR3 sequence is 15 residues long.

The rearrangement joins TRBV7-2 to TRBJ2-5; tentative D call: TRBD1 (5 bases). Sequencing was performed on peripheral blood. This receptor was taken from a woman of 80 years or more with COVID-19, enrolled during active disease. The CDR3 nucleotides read TGTGCCAGCAGCCCCACGAGGCAGGGCCAAGAGACCCAGTACTTC. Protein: CASSPTRQGQETQYF.